The 2 T cell receptor beta chains below all came from one sample that was sequenced in a study of human T cells and chemical hapten exposure. Time point given: patch test 1, 2 weeks after DPC sensitization. Treatment noted: therapeutic diphenylcyclopropenone sensitization with weekly scalp DPC. From the RACE reads, TCRdb called clonotypes with MiXCR, one entry per CDR3 protein. The sample lists about 380,000 distinct CDR3 sequences; approximately 5% were seen once. The specimen comprised whole blood, sampled in connection with sensitization to the hapten diphenylcyclopropenone (DPC). The receptors were gathered from a woman aged 50 to 65 with alopecia areata. Some clones in this sample may be carry-over from other donors' samples.

This clonotype occurred many times. The chain joins TRBV2 to TRBJ2-7; no clear D gene. Germline V lookup: CDR1 SNHLY, CDR2 FYNNEI. This CDR3 has 13 amino acids. V was trimmed by 8 bases and J by 3 bases, leaving 14 bases between them. The CDR3, as DNA: TGTGCCAGCCAGGACGGTGCCAACTACGAGCAGTACTTC. Encoded protein: CASQDGANYEQYF.

This rearrangement joins TRBV29-1 to TRBJ2-1; 9 positions agree with TRBD2. CDR1 SQVTM and CDR2 ANQGSEA come from the germline V gene. This CDR3 is built from 15 residues. With 0 bases clipped from V and 6 bases from J, the junction kept 6 bases outside the gene matches. CDR3 bases: TGCAGCGTTGAAGAAGGTAGCGGGGGACTCAATGAGCAGTTCTTC. Protein product: CSVEEGSGGLNEQFF.